This T cell receptor beta chain derives from a study of cytomegalovirus exposure and HLA in healthy donors. Study-level results: Researchers reported in a later analysis that a missense DCLRE1C variant was tied to TCR beta V- and J-gene trimming. The number of N-insertions in an Asian-associated ancestry cluster was reportedly below the 666-donor mean in a later analysis. Earlier analysis found most TCR beta V segments productive about 87% or about 30% of the time.

Germline CDR1 reads SGHDN; CDR2 reads FVKESK. The CDR3 contains 14 residues. V lost 4 bases and J lost 9, with 19 bases in between. As concerns this clone: The antigen is unknown.

PCR involved 60 Vbeta and 13 Jbeta primers. TCRdb's copy holds only in-frame clones and misses some; the assay was immunoSEQ multiplex PCR. Of about 170,000 clones in the sample, roughly 80% were seen once. The rearrangement links TRBV14 to TRBJ2-7, with D unclear. The sequence derives from a male donor in good health and CMV-seronegative. Sequenced: PBMCs. The CDR3 coding sequence is TGTGCCAGCAGCCTTGAGAGGCGGTCCTCGGGGCAGTACTTC. Translated: CASSLERRSSGQYF.